Presented here are 2 T cell receptor beta chains from one specimen sequenced in a study of blood T cells in healthy people across ages. The authors ran a second PCR of 7 to 11 cycles using a sample-barcoded 5' primer and a J-beta primer mix. TCRdb reprocessed the 5' RACE reads with MiXCR, giving one entry per CDR3 protein. The sample includes fewer than 2 million distinct CDR3 sequences, more than 35% seen only once; the top ten take approximately 22%. What was sequenced was blood. These receptor sequences come from a human donor in good health.

This clonotype was seen a handful of times. The chain carries TRBV6-5 and TRBJ1-2; D call uncertain. V gave up 7 bases and J gave up 5 bases, with 14 bases separating them. This CDR3 is 13 amino acids long. Germline loops: CDR1 MNHEY, CDR2 SVGAGI. The CDR3: CASNPGGRYGYTF. In DNA, the CDR3 is TGTGCCAGCAACCCCGGAGGCCGGTATGGCTACACCTTC.

V usage is TRBV21-1 and J usage is TRBJ2-1; the D call in the table, TRBD1, was not verified against the DNA. Matching the DNA end better, TRBJ2-7 makes the J call doubtful. TRBV21-1 is labeled a pseudogene. This CDR3 is 20 amino acids long. CDR3 loop: CASSKRSGQGASPSYNEQYF. CDR3 sequence (DNA): TGTGCCAGCAGCAAGAGGTCCGGACAGGGGGCATCCCCTTCCTACAATGAGCAGTACTTC.